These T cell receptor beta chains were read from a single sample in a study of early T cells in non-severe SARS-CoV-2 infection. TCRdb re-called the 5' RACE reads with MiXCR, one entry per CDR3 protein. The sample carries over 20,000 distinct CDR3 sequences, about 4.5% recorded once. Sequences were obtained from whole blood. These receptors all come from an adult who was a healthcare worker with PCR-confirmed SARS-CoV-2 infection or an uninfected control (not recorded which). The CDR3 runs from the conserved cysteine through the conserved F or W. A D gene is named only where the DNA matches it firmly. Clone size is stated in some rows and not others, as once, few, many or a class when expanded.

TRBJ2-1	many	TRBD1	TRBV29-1	CSTRQGNEQFF	TGCAGCACAAGACAGGGAAATGAGCAGTTCTTC
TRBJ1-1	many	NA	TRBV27	CASSRRGTEAFF	TGTGCCAGCAGTCGGAGGGGGACTGAAGCTTTCTTT
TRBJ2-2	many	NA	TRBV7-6	CASSLVMAPTGELFF	TGTGCCAGCAGCTTAGTTATGGCTCCCACCGGGGAGCTGTTTTTT
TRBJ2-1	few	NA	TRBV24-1	CATSDFPGEQFF	TGTGCCACCAGTGATTTCCCAGGGGAGCAGTTCTTC
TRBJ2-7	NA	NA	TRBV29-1	CSAKDRLGSYEQYF	TGCAGCGCCAAAGATCGGCTCGGCTCCTACGAGCAGTACTTC
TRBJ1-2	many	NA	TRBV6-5	CASSYSQTARYGYTF	TGTGCCAGCAGTTACTCCCAGACAGCCCGCTATGGCTACACCTTC
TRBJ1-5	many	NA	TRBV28	CASHPPVGKSQPQHF	TGTGCCAGCCATCCCCCAGTTGGGAAGAGTCAGCCCCAGCATTTT
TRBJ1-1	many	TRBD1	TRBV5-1	CASSSGRQGNTEAFF	TGCGCCAGCAGCTCGGGCCGACAGGGGAACACTGAAGCTTTCTTT
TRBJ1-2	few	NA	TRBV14	CASSLLPGQKIPRGYGYTF	TGTGCCAGCAGCCTACTCCCAGGACAGAAAATCCCCCGCGGGTATGGCTACACCTTC
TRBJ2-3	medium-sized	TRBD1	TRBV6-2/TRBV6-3	CASSKGGQGHFTDTQYF	TGTGCCAGCAGTAAAGGCGGACAGGGACACTTCACAGATACGCAGTATTTT
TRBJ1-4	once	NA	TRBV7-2	CASSSLQGGLFF	TGTGCCAGCAGCTCGCTCCAGGGTGGACTGTTTTTT
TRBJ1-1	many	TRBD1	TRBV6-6	CASSGQGGMNTEAFF	TGTGCCAGCAGTGGACAGGGAGGAATGAACACTGAAGCTTTCTTT
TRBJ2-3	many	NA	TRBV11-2	CASSLDLLGGFMADTQYF	TGTGCCAGCAGCTTAGATCTTCTCGGGGGATTCATGGCAGATACGCAGTATTTT
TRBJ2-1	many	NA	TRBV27	CASSLSGTSYNEQFF	TGTGCCAGCAGTTTATCTGGGACATCCTACAATGAGCAGTTCTTC
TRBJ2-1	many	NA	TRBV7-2	CASSLSPFQNEQFF	TGTGCCAGCAGCTTATCCCCGTTCCAGAATGAGCAGTTCTTC
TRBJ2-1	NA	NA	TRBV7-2	CASSLGTGSSYNEQFF	TGTGCCAGCAGCTTAGGTACAGGCAGCTCCTACAATGAGCAGTTCTTC
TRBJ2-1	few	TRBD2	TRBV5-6	CASSLGPPLAGNYNEQFF	TGTGCCAGCAGCTTGGGCCCTCCGCTAGCGGGGAATTACAATGAGCAGTTCTTC
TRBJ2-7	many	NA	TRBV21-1	CASSLQTGTGALRYEQYF	TGTGCCAGCAGCCTACAAACCGGGACAGGGGCACTCCGCTACGAGCAGTACTTC
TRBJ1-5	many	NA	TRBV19	CASSVQANSAQHF	TGTGCCAGTAGTGTGCAGGCCAACTCAGCCCAGCATTTT
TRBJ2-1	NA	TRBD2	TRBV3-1	CASSPRGVNEQFF	TGTGCCAGCAGCCCCCGGGGGGTAAATGAGCAGTTCTTC
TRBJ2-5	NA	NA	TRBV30	CAWSAGIQETQYF	TGTGCCTGGAGTGCCGGAATACAAGAGACCCAGTACTTC
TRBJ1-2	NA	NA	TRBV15	CATSGDQGTPRF	TGTGCCACCAGCGGAGATCAGGGGACACCACGCTTC
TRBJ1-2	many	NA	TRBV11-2	CASSLVRGPLWNGYTF	TGTGCCAGCAGCTTAGTTCGGGGGCCGCTCTGGAATGGCTACACCTTC
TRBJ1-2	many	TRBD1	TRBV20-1	CSASPTGADGYTF	TGCAGTGCTAGCCCAACAGGGGCCGATGGCTACACCTTC
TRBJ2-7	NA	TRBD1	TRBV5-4	CASSGGQGSSYEQYF	TGTGCCAGCAGCGGCGGACAGGGGAGCTCCTACGAGCAGTACTTC
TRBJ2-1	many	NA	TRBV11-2	CASSLIFHEQFF	TGTGCCAGCAGCTTAATCTTCCATGAGCAGTTCTTC
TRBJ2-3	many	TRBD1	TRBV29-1	CSVGTGGADTQYF	TGCAGCGTTGGAACAGGGGGCGCAGATACGCAGTATTTT
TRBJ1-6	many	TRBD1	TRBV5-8	CASSAGQGLIRSPLHF	TGTGCCAGCAGCGCGGGACAGGGTCTTATTCGGTCACCCCTCCACTTT
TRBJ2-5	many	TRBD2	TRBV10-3	CAIKLAGGETQYF	TGTGCCATCAAGCTAGCGGGAGGAGAGACCCAGTACTTC
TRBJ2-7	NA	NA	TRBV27	CASSSWGTPGYEQYF	TGTGCCAGCAGTTCTTGGGGGACCCCGGGTTACGAGCAGTACTTC
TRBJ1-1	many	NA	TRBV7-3	CASSSGPNTEAFF	TGTGCCAGCAGCTCGGGACCGAACACTGAAGCTTTCTTT
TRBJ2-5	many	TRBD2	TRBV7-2	CASSFPRGLAGQKETQYF	TGTGCCAGCAGCTTCCCAAGAGGACTAGCGGGTCAAAAAGAGACCCAGTACTTC
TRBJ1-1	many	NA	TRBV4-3	CASSQVKTHKQMNTEAFF	TGCGCCAGCAGCCAAGTCAAGACACATAAACAGATGAACACTGAAGCTTTCTTT
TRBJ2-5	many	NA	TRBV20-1	CSASGSGEETQYF	TGCAGTGCTAGTGGGTCAGGGGAAGAGACCCAGTACTTC
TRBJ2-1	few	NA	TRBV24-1	CATSDSQAPSYNEQFF	TGTGCCACCAGTGATTCACAGGCTCCTTCCTACAATGAGCAGTTCTTC
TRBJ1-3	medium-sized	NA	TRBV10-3	CASSRGGGNTIYF	TGTGCCAGTTCGAGGGGAGGCGGAAACACCATATATTTT
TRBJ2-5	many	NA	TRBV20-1	CSARPAINQETQYF	TGCAGTGCTAGGCCCGCCATCAACCAAGAGACCCAGTACTTC
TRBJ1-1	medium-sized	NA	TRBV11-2	CASSPPRHKDNTEAFF	TGTGCCAGCAGCCCCCCGCGACACAAAGATAACACTGAAGCTTTCTTT
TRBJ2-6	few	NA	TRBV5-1	CASSFGVSGANVLTF	TGCGCCAGCAGCTTCGGGGTCTCTGGGGCCAACGTCCTGACTTTC
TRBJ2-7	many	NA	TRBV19	CASSIEAGTRTYEQYF	TGTGCCAGTAGTATAGAGGCCGGGACGAGGACCTACGAGCAGTACTTC
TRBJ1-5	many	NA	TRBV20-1	CSATGDSNQPQHF	TGCAGTGCTACCGGGGATAGCAATCAGCCCCAGCATTTT
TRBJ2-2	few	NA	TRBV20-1	CSARVQAETTNTGELFF	TGCAGTGCTAGAGTTCAAGCGGAAACCACGAACACCGGGGAGCTGTTTTTT
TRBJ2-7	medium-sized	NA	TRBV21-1	CASLMDSPYEQYF	TGTGCCAGCCTGATGGACAGCCCCTACGAGCAGTACTTC
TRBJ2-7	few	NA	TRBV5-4	CASSLRREYVYEQYF	TGTGCCAGCAGCTTGAGGCGGGAATACGTCTACGAGCAGTACTTC
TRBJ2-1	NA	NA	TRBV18	CASSLSMENEQFF	TGTGCCAGCTCACTTTCCATGGAAAATGAGCAGTTCTTC
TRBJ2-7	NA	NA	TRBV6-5	CASNIGDETVYEQYF	TGTGCCAGCAACATAGGAGACGAGACCGTCTACGAGCAGTACTTC
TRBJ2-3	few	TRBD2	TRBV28	CASSLELAGGRDTQYF	TGTGCCAGCAGTTTGGAACTAGCGGGAGGCCGGGATACGCAGTATTTT
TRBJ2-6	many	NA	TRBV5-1	CASSLILSGANVLTF	TGCGCCAGCAGCTTAATTCTCTCTGGGGCCAACGTCCTGACTTTC
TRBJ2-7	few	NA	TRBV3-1	CASSYGGRGEQYF	TGTGCCAGCAGCTACGGGGGCAGGGGCGAGCAGTACTTC
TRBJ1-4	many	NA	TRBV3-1	CASSQGRWNTNEKLFF	TGTGCCAGCAGCCAAGGAAGATGGAATACTAATGAAAAACTGTTTTTT
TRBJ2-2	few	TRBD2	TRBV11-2	CASSLGGRTGELFF	TGTGCCAGCAGCTTAGGCGGGAGGACCGGGGAGCTGTTTTTT
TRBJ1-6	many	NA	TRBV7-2	CASSLDSPLHF	TGTGCCAGCAGCCTAGATTCACCCCTCCACTTT
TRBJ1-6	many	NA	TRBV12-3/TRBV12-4	CASTTRRGESKTLHF	TGTGCCAGCACCACCCGTCGGGGGGAAAGTAAAACCCTCCACTTT
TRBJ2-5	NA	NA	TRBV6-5	CASRAGYETQYF	TGTGCCAGCAGGGCAGGGTATGAGACCCAGTACTTC
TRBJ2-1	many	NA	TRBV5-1	CASSFFLGTEQFF	TGCGCCAGCAGCTTCTTTTTAGGAACTGAGCAGTTCTTC
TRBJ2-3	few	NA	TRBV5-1	CASSPPGTPDTQYF	TGCGCCAGCAGCCCCCCAGGAACCCCAGATACGCAGTATTTT
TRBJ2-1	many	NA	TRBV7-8	CASSWGRGGSQGEQFF	TGTGCCAGCAGCTGGGGGCGGGGAGGATCCCAGGGTGAGCAGTTCTTC
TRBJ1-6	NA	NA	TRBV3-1	CASSQVAGGANSPLHF	TGTGCCAGCAGCCAAGTGGCCGGGGGAGCTAATTCACCCCTCCACTTT
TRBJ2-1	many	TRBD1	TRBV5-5	CASSLEGTGFGEQFF	TGTGCCAGCAGCTTGGAAGGGACAGGGTTCGGTGAGCAGTTCTTC
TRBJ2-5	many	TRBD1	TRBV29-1	CSVADRAPQETQYF	TGCAGCGTCGCAGACAGGGCCCCACAAGAGACCCAGTACTTC